Below are 8 T cell receptor beta chains sequenced from a single sample in a study of T-cell memory formation after mild COVID-19 (TCRdb year 2021). The library was produced with 5' RACE. This sample was sequenced with an Illumina NovaSeq 6000. Using fastp at Q25 and MiXCR, TCRdb reprocessed the public reads and kept productive beta chains. Rows are unified per CDR3 protein, each entry keeping the most common DNA and genes. The sample records 4,500 or so distinct CDR3 sequences, about 17% of which are singletons. The ten largest clones represent 2.1% of the sample. Sequencing was carried out using PBMCs or a T cell subset sorted from them (not recorded which). The receptor set was obtained from an adult who had mild COVID-19 (a few samples of this study predate the infection). The sample titles of this study are shuffled in the database, so cell type and time point are left out.

This clonotype is medium-sized (0.01 to 0.1%) by share. The rearrangement links TRBV12-3 or TRBV12-4 to TRBJ2-7, with 7 bases lining up with TRBD1. CDR3 length equals 14 residues. The J segment lost 2 bases and the V segment lost 5 bases, leaving 6 bases of the junction unmatched. This CDR3 reads CASSRLRGPYEQYF. The CDR3, as DNA: TGTGCCAGCAGTAGACTAAGGGGGCCCTACGAGCAGTACTTC.

This clonotype has a count of ten or more. This chain links TRBV11-2 with TRBJ2-5, with 9 positions matching TRBD2. This CDR3 region has 18 residues. Germline-derived CDR1 and CDR2 are SGHAT and FQNNGV. V was clipped by 1 base and J by 5 bases; unmatched bases: 14. The CDR3 sequence is CASSLGVVVAGGFETQYF. CDR3 in DNA: TGTGCCAGCAGCTTAGGGGTGGTTGTGGCGGGGGGGTTTGAGACCCAGTACTTC.

This clonotype is medium-sized. This chain connects TRBV7-2 to TRBJ1-5, with D maybe TRBD1 (6 bases). V was shortened by 4 bases and J by 5 bases, with 15 bases between the two germline ends. The CDR3 extends over 15 amino acids. Germline V gives CDR1 SGHTA, CDR2 FQGNSA. CDR3: CASSSPRTEHQPQHF. In DNA form, the CDR3 reads TGTGCCAGCAGCTCGCCTCGGACAGAACATCAGCCCCAGCATTTT.

This clonotype is medium-sized (0.01 to 0.1%) within its sample. For the CDR3, the DNA is TGTGCCAGCAAGGACGGATCTGAAGCTTTCTTT. Its translation: CASKDGSEAFF. V is TRBV6-2 or TRBV6-3 and J is TRBJ1-1; no reliable D call. This CDR3 is 11 amino acids long. The ends were cut back, 7 bases at V and 6 bases at J, with 9 bases in the middle. Germline CDR1 MNHEY, CDR2 SVGEGT.

With respect to this clonotype: No DNA is shown, since the ends of the CDR3 on it are uncertain; the CDR3 is the one TCRdb lists. This chain uses TRBV7-5 with TRBJ2-6; the table's D gene call, TRBD1, was not cross checked with the DNA. TRBV7-5 is a documented pseudogene. The CDR3 is made up of 20 amino acids, end residues included. CDR3 amino acids: CISAPAVRTGALSGANVLTF.

By sample share, this clonotype is medium-sized. The V gene is TRBV6-5, the J gene TRBJ2-2; 12 nucleotides match TRBD2. CDR1 is MNHEY, CDR2 SVGAGI, per germline. The trim removed 0 bases at V and 1 base at J, leaving 3 bases unmatched. The CDR3 totals 18 residues. The CDR3 region is CASSYSTSGGRNTGELFF. Written as DNA, the CDR3 is TGTGCCAGCAGTTACTCAACTAGCGGGGGGCGGAACACCGGGGAGCTGTTTTTT.

This clonotype rates as medium-sized. This CDR3 reads CASSVGALIQETQYF. The CDR3 DNA reads TGTGCCAGCAGCGTAGGCGCACTTATACAAGAGACCCAGTACTTC. The rearrangement uses TRBV9 and TRBJ2-5; D remains ambiguous. V lost 0 bases and J lost 2, with 11 bases in between. There are 15 residues in the CDR3. Germline lookup yields CDR1 SGDLS and CDR2 YYNGEE.

By proportion, this clonotype is medium-sized. As DNA, the CDR3 is TGCGCCAGCAGCCAAGATTCCCAGGGGGCGGTTGGGGCCAACGTCCTGACTTTC. It codes for CASSQDSQGAVGANVLTF. This chain uses TRBV4-3 with TRBJ2-6; 8 bases map to TRBD1. This CDR3 has 18 residues. V shed 0 bases, J shed 3 bases, and the junction held 7 bases outside the gene matches. Per the germline V gene, CDR1 is LGHNA and CDR2 is YSLEER.